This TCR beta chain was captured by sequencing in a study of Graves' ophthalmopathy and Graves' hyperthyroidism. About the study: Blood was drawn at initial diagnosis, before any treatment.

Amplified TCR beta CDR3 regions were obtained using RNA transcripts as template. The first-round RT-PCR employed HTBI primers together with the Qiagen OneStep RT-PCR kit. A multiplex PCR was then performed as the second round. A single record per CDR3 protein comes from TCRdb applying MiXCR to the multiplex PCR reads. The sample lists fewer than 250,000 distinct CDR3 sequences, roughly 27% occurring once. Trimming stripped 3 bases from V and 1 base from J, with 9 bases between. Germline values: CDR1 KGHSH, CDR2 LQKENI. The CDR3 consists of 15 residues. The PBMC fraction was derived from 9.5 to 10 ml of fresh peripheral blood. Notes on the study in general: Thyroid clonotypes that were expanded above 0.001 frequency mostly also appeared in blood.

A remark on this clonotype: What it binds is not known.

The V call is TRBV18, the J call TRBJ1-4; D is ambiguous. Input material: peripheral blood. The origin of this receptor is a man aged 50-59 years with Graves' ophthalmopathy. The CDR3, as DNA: TGTGCCAGCTCACCTAATGGGAGAACTAATGAAAAACTGTTTTTT. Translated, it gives CASSPNGRTNEKLFF. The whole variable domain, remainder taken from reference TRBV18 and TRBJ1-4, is NAGVMQNPRHLVRRRGQEARLRCSPMKGHSHVYWYRQLPEEGLKFMVYLQKENIIDESGMPKERFSAEFPKEGPSILRIQQVVRGDSAAYFCASSPNGRTNEKLFFGSGTQLSVL.